This TCR beta chain was obtained from a study of blood T cell repertoires in COVID-19. Some clones are missing from TCRdb's copy, which holds only in-frame ones; the method was immunoSEQ multiplex PCR. The sample shows 40,000 to 45,000 clones, about nine tenths of them seen only once. In germline, CDR1 is MNHEY, CDR2 SVGEGT. Germline trimming cut 2 bases from V and 3 bases from J; bases unmatched to any gene: 9. CDR3 length: 18 amino acids. This clone was picked up a small number of times. The sequence came from a human donor in a cohort sampled during active COVID-19. The chain has TRBV6-2 or TRBV6-3 and TRBJ2-2; the match to TRBD2 covers 10 bases. The sequenced material came from peripheral blood. The CDR3 spells CASSYTLAGVSDTGELFF. Here the CDR3 DNA reads TGTGCCAGCAGTTACACCCTAGCGGGAGTTAGTGACACCGGGGAGCTGTTTTTT.